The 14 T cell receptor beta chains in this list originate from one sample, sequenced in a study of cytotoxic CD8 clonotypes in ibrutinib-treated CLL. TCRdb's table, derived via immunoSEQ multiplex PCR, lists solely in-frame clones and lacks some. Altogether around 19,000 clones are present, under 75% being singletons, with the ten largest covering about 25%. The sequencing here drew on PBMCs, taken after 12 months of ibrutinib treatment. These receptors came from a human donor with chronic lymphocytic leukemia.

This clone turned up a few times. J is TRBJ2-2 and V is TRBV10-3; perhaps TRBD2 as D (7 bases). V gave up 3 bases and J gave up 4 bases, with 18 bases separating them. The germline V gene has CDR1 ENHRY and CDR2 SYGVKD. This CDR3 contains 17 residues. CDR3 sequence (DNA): TGTGCCATCAGTGACCGTCGAGGGGGGGTTCGCACCGGGGAGCTGTTTTTT. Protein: CAISDRRGGVRTGELFF.

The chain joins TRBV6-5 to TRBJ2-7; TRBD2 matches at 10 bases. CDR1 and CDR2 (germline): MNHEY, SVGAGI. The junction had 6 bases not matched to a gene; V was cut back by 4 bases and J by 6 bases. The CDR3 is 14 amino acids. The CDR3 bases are TGTGCCAGCAGTTCAACTAGCGGGAATGGCGAGCAGTACTTC. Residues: CASSSTSGNGEQYF.

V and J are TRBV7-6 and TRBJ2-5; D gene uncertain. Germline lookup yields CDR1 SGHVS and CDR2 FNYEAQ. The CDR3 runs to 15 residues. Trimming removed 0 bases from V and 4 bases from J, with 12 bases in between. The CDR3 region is CASSLATSVGETQYF. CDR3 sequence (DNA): TGTGCCAGCAGCTTAGCCACATCCGTGGGAGAGACCCAGTACTTC.

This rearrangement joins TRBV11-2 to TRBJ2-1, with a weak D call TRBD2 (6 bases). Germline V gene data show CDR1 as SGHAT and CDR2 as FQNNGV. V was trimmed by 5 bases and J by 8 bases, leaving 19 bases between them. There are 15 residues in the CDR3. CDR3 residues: CASSPRLEWRDEQFF. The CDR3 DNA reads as TGTGCCAGCAGCCCACGACTAGAATGGCGGGATGAGCAGTTCTTC.

This CDR3 is CASSLQGSAGELFF. The CDR3 region has the DNA TGCGCCAGCAGCTTACAGGGGAGCGCCGGGGAGCTGTTTTTT. The chain recombines TRBV5-1 with TRBJ2-2; 7 bases fit TRBD1. CDR1 and CDR2 from the germline V gene are SGHRS and YFSETQ. The V gene end was trimmed by 2 bases and the J gene end by 6 bases; junction bases not matched to a gene: 4. CDR3 length: 14 residues.

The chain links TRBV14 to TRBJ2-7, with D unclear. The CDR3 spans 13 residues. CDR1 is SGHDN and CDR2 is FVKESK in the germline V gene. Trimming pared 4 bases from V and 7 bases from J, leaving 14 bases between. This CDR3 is CASSLRSHGEQYF. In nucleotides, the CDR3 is TGTGCCAGCAGCCTCCGTTCTCATGGAGAGCAGTACTTC.

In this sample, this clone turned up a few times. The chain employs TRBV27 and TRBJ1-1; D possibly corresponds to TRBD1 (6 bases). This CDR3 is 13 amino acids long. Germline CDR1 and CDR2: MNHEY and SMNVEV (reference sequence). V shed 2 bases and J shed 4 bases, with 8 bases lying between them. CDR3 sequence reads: CASSLHRATEAFF. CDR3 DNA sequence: TGTGCCAGCAGTTTACACAGGGCCACTGAAGCTTTCTTT.

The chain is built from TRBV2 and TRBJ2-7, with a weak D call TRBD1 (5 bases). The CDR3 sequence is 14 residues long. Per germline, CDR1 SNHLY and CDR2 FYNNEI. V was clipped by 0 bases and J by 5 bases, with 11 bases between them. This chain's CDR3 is CASSEARGNNEQYF. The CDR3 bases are TGTGCCAGCAGTGAAGCAAGGGGAAATAACGAGCAGTACTTC. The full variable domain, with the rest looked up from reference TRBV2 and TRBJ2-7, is EPEVTQTPSHQVTQMGQEVILRCVPISNHLYFYWYRQILGQKVEFLVSFYNNEISEKSEIFDDQFSVERPDGSNFTLKIRSTKLEDSAMYFCASSEARGNNEQYFGPGTRLTVT.

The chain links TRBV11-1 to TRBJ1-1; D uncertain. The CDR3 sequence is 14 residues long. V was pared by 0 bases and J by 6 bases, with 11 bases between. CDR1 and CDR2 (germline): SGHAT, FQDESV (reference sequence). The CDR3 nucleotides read TGTGCCAGCAGCTTAGCCCTGAGTGGGGCTGAAGCTTTCTTT. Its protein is CASSLALSGAEAFF.

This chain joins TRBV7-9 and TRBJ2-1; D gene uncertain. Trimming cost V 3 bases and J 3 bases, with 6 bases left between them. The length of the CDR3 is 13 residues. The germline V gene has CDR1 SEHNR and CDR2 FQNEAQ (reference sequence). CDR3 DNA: TGTGCCAGCAGCTTCTCCAACTACAATGAGCAGTTCTTC. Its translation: CASSFSNYNEQFF.

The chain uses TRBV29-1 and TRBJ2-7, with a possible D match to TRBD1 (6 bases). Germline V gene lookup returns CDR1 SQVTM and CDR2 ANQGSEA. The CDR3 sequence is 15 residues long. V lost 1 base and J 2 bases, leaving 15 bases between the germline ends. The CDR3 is CSVEVGAGRPYEQYF. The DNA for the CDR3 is TGCAGCGTTGAAGTGGGGGCAGGGCGGCCCTACGAGCAGTACTTC.

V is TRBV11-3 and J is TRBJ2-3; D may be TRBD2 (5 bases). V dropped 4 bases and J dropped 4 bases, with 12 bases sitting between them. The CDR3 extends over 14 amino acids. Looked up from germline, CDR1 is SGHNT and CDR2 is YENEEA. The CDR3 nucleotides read TGTGCCAGCAGCTCTAGCAATGCTGCAGATACGCAGTATTTT. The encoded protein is CASSSSNAADTQYF.

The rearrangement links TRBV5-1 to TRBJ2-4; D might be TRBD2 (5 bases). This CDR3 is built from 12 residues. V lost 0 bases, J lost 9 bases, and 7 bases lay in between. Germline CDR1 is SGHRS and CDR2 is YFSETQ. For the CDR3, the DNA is TGCGCCAGCAGCTTGGACCGGGGCATTCAGTACTTC. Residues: CASSLDRGIQYF.

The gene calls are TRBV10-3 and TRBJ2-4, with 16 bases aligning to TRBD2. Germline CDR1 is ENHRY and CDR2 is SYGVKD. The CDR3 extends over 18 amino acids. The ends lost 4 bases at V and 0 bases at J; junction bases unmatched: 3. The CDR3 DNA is TGTGCCATCAGTGCCGGGACTAGCGGGAGGGAAGCCAAAAACATTCAGTACTTC. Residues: CAISAGTSGREAKNIQYF.